This TCR beta chain is drawn from a study of cytomegalovirus exposure and HLA in healthy donors (dated by TCRdb to 2016 to 2017). A note on the overall study: An earlier analysis of some 620 of the donors reported 276 Gb of sequence data and 95 million to 130 million unique TCR beta sequences obtained from 150 million to 200 million T cells. An early release covering 550 to 650 HLA-typed donors comprised about 300 gigabases of sequencing data and around 85 million unique TCR sequences. The genetic ancestry cluster associated with self-reported Caucasian donors included 81% of the roughly 400 genotyped donors. The aim of the study was to test whether cataloging public T cell receptors could identify signatures of past pathogen exposure. Using immunosequencing, the study profiled T cell repertoires from about 650 subjects and related those repertoires to cytomegalovirus serostatus. A separate validation cohort of roughly 130 different subjects was used in addition to the 666-subject first cohort. To predict cytomegalovirus infection status, the study brought together high-throughput TCR immunosequencing, statistical association of individual TCRs with disease status, and machine learning. A later analysis re-analyzed previously published TCR beta repertoires from 650 to 800 donors and added high-resolution HLA genotyping to study TCR occurrence patterns. In the later analysis, no new phenotypic data were used to find candidate immune exposures; instead, reliance was placed on TCR beta sequences and their occurrence across donors. To decide whether each TCR beta V gene segment behaved as functional or pseudogenic, an earlier analysis of some 600 of the donors relied on high-throughput TCR beta sequencing. Donor age, sex, ethnicity and CMV serostatus were compiled alongside the repertoire data. Genome-wide SNP genotypes for about 65% of the 666 donors were used in a later genetic analysis, which treated that subset as a discovery cohort. All discovery cohort repertoires had been generated using a single sequencing platform. Class I and class II HLA loci were covered by the typing at four-digit resolution. The number of typed donors differed by locus: about 620-630 for A, B, C, DRB1 and DQB1; about 520 for DQA1; 606 for DPA1; and roughly 490 for DPB1. Because of strong linkage in the cohort, roughly five DR-DQ haplotypes were treated as single units for association and clustering. Across approximately 400 genotyped donors of the cohort, an average of 235,054 unique TCR beta nucleotide sequences per donor were sequenced, and around 20% of those sequences were non-productive.

The protocol used for the library was the immunoSEQ multiplex PCR assay. The multiplex PCR relied on a mix of 60 forward primers for TCR Vbeta segments and 13 reverse primers for TCR Jbeta segments. The CDR3 region of rearranged TCR beta genes was amplified from genomic DNA by a multiplex PCR assay. On the Illumina HiSeq System, the amplified TCR beta libraries were sequenced as 87-base-pair reads. Per the authors' processing: In a later analysis, tens of millions of unique TCR beta chains were counted across the approximately 670 repertoires, and approximately 9.9 million of these chains were shared by at least two donors. Raw reads were error-corrected and collapsed into unique sequences with a nearest-neighbor algorithm that merged closely related sequences to remove PCR and sequencing errors. To assign V, D and J gene segments, CDR3 sequences were aligned to IMGT reference sequences. For a sequence to be retained, a match of at least six nucleotides to both a V gene segment and a J gene segment was required. Rearrangements were called productive when the CDR3 lacked stop codons and stayed in frame with V and J; all others were non-productive. CDR3 was defined by IMGT convention, running from the second conserved V-encoded cysteine to the conserved J-encoded phenylalanine. Sequences without an unambiguous match to a single V gene segment were excluded from the earlier analysis of about 600 of the donors. An earlier analysis of several hundred of the donors called V segments functional above 56.7% productive rearrangements and segregating when the between-donor standard deviation exceeded 5%. To diagnose cytomegalovirus status from the catalog of TCR beta chain sequences, a statistical classification framework was built. In a later analysis, V and J genes were assigned by comparing TCR nucleotide sequences against IMGT/GENE-DB human TR gene sequences. Using the TCRdist pipeline, a later analysis assigned CDR3 sequences along with most-parsimonious VDJ recombination scenarios. In a later analysis, each TCR beta chain was defined by its CDR3 amino acid sequence together with its V-gene family, and reads lacking a unique V-gene family were excluded. A later analysis removed 500 to 600 highly shared, low-generation-probability nucleotide sequences to deal with suspected cross-contamination and a sequencing artifact. For each public chain, a later analysis derived a clonal expansion index from normalized ranks of inferred template counts within each repertoire. In a later analysis, generation probabilities were computed using a VDJ recombination model fitted to out-of-frame rearrangements, and the results were checked against IGoR. A later analysis scored TCR-TCR, TCR-HLA and TCR-CMV co-occurrence with hypergeometric tests, applying a repertoire-size bias correction to TCR pairs. In a later analysis, false discovery rates were estimated by permuting HLA or CMV assignments 20 times. In a later analysis, co-occurring TCRs were grouped with DBSCAN, and TCRdist sequence similarity was added when clustering was performed within HLA-allele-positive subsets. Repertoires with fewer than 30,000 or more than 120,000 public chains were left out of co-occurrence clustering, as were five repertoires with anomalous nucleotide sharing. TCRdb retrieved this table from immuneACCESS and kept in-frame rearrangements only. Not all clones are present; in checked studies, unresolved V genes account for under half, and no reason is known for the remainder. V and J calls plus clone size are reproduced from that table; the DNA served to infer D and trimming. Counted in this sample were under 200,000 clones; around 81% of them appeared once. The ten largest make up about 1.9% of the sample.

The cohort comprised around 700 healthy bone marrow donors. At the time of sampling, every cohort member was nominally healthy, though immune exposures that went unrecorded were likely present. The donor tested CMV seropositive and was one of the 289 seropositive cohort members. A peripheral blood sample was collected from each donor, and TCR beta sequencing was performed on peripheral blood mononuclear cells. Genomic DNA was extracted from the blood cell samples with the Qiagen DNeasy Blood Extraction Kit. Remarks on this clone: The target of this receptor is not known. There are no base qualities to consult, and no much larger clone falls within one base. Other DNA sequences in this sample translate to the same CDR3.

The full study reports these points: A later analysis found that most CMV-associated TCR beta chains appeared HLA-restricted, with HLA associations seemingly driven largely by CMV exposure. According to a later genetic analysis, donors in an Asian-associated ancestry cluster had fewer N-insertions in productive TCRs than the roughly 700-donor mean. A group of highly shared sequence variants was considered likely to be a technical artifact of the sequencing pipeline. It was suggested by the authors that the approach could potentially be generalized to other disease states and immunological phenotypes. Because HLA typing was missing for some donors at each locus, association tests included only the typed subset. A further reported finding was that TCR beta sequences accurately predicted the HLA-A and HLA-B alleles for most subjects in the first cohort. Immune exposure information for the cohort was limited to CMV serostatus. Cytomegalovirus status was reported to be diagnosed by the classifier with high specificity and sensitivity in both the original and validation cohorts. Compared with equally common non-associated chains, HLA-associated TCR beta chains in a later analysis were more clonally expanded and had lower generation probabilities. A later analysis found that TCR association rates varied across HLA loci, with DRB1 alleles showing the most associated TCRs and HLA-C alleles the fewest. Assigning TCR associations to individual alleles was difficult when HLA alleles, especially DR and DQ, strongly co-occurred. An earlier analysis of around 500 of the donors showed that most TCR beta V segments appeared in productive rearrangements either about 87% or about 30% of the time, which broadly matched IMGT annotations. An association between a missense DCLRE1C variant and V-gene and J-gene trimming of TCR beta chains was found in a later genetic analysis and replicated in an independent cohort. Three of the identified cytomegalovirus-associated TCR beta chains were confirmed in vitro to be specific for cytomegalovirus antigens. The study gave a list of 150 to 200 TCR beta chains associated with cytomegalovirus. Roughly uniform sequencing depth across donors was assumed in presence/absence analyses, although this assumption may not hold. Most TCR sequences were observed very rarely across donors, whereas some public TCRs were present in many individuals. A later analysis reported that several top co-occurrence clusters appeared linked to parvovirus B19, influenza, CMV and Epstein-Barr virus. A later analysis associated about 18,000 TCR beta sequences with specific HLA alleles at a false discovery rate of 0.05. The earlier analysis of approximately 590 of the donors excluded 15 to 20 rarely observed V segments, including chromosome 9 orphons, because counts were too low. Linkage disequilibrium might explain the correlated functional status among segregating V segments, but an unknown experimental factor could not be excluded. Only TCR beta chains were sequenced in this cohort, and the absence of alpha or paired-chain data limited detectable features.

The TCR originated in a woman aged 18-30 years in good health and CMV-seropositive. The sequencing input was PBMCs.

This receptor has the CDR3 CASSDRGRYQPQHF. The bases are TGTGCCAGTAGTGACAGGGGTCGATATCAGCCCCAGCATTTT. This chain is built from TRBV19 and TRBJ1-5, and 8 bases in between align with TRBD1. Counted from cysteine to phenylalanine, this CDR3 has 14 amino acids. Kept here is only the CDR3 DNA, which spans 42 bases and is read in frame from base 1. As encoded in the germline V gene (reference sequence), CDR1 is LNHDA while CDR2 is SQIVND. V is trimmed back by 5 bases and J by 5 bases, and the junction contains 5 bases that no gene match accounts for. Here the CDR3 is joined to the reference TRBV19 and TRBJ1-5 genes, and the full variable domain is: DGGITQSPKYLFRKEGQNVTLSCEQNLNHDAMYWYRQDPGQGLRLIYYSQIVNDFQKGDIAEGYSVSREKKESFPLTVTSAQKNPTAFYLCASSDRGRYQPQHFGDGTRLSIL.